These 26 T cell receptor beta chains were all obtained from the same sample, sequenced in a study of technical replicates of blood from a handful of donors. Sequencing was performed with immunoSEQ multiplex PCR; in TCRdb, only in-frame clones are kept and a portion is missing. The table lists 65,000 to 85,000 clones, approximately 93% of them singletons. The sample taken for sequencing was T cells isolated from PBMCs. All receptors derive from a human donor in good health.

This chain uses TRBV2 with TRBJ1-1; unclear D gene. The V end lost 6 bases, the J end lost 3 bases, and 11 bases lay between the germline ends. This CDR3 comprises 13 residues. Germline CDR1 is SNHLY and CDR2 is FYNNEI. As DNA, the CDR3 is TGTGCCAGCAGAAAAGTCTCAGACACTGAAGCTTTCTTT. Its translation is CASRKVSDTEAFF.

This chain connects TRBV11-3 to TRBJ2-2, with D possibly matching TRBD1 (6 bases). The ends were cut back, 3 bases at V and 8 bases at J, with 10 bases in the middle. CDR1 is SGHNT and CDR2 is YENEEA in the germline V gene. The CDR3 has 13 residues. This CDR3 reads CASSLDSHGELFF. The CDR3 bases are TGTGCCAGCAGCTTGGACAGTCATGGGGAGCTGTTTTTT.

J is TRBJ2-7 and V is TRBV29-1, with TRBD1 matching over 7 bases. V lost 7 bases to trimming and J lost 3 bases; unmatched junction nucleotides: 12. The CDR3 extends over 14 amino acids. CDR1 and CDR2 (germline): SQVTM, ANQGSEA. The CDR3 is CSAVKTGDLYEQYF. As DNA, the CDR3 is TGCAGCGCCGTGAAAACAGGGGATCTCTACGAGCAGTACTTC.

The genes are TRBV6-1 and TRBJ2-7; TRBD2 agrees at 8 bases. The J segment lost 3 bases and the V segment lost 7 bases, leaving 5 bases of the junction unmatched. Germline V lookup: CDR1 MNHNS, CDR2 SASEGT. This CDR3 is 13 amino acids long. CDR3 DNA sequence: TGTGCCAGCAACCCCGGGACTAGCTACGAGCAGTACTTC. Protein: CASNPGTSYEQYF.

This sequence joins TRBV5-4 and TRBJ2-7, with unresolved D. The CDR3 is 11 residues long. Germline V gives CDR1 SGHNT, CDR2 YYREEE (reference sequence). Between the trimmed V and J ends, which lost 3 bases and 4 bases, there was a span of 5 bases. The CDR3, as DNA: TGTGCCAGCAGCTCCGCGTACGAGCAGTACTTC. Its protein is CASSSAYEQYF.

The chain employs TRBV30 and TRBJ1-2; 12 bases match TRBD1. Trimming cost V 0 bases and J 4 bases; bases outside gene matches: 9. The CDR3 is 17 amino acids. CDR1 and CDR2 (germline): GTSNPN, SVGIG (reference sequence). CDR3 sequence: CAWSVFRDRGRGYGYTF. The CDR3 nucleotides are TGTGCCTGGAGTGTTTTCCGGGACAGGGGGCGCGGCTATGGCTACACCTTC.

J is TRBJ2-1 and V is TRBV13; 7 nucleotides agree with TRBD2. The germline CDR1 and CDR2 sequences are PRHDT and FYEKMQ (reference sequence). With 1 base clipped from V and 3 bases from J, the junction kept 3 bases outside the gene matches. This CDR3 contains 15 residues. The CDR3 DNA reads TGTGCCAGCAGCTTAGTTGGCGGGAGCTACAATGAGCAGTTCTTC. Amino acids: CASSLVGGSYNEQFF.

The chain recombines TRBV7-9 with TRBJ2-7; no firm D call. The CDR3 loop spans 14 amino acids. The germline CDR1 and CDR2 sequences are SEHNR and FQNEAQ (reference sequence). Between the trimmed V and J ends, which lost 1 base and 0 bases, there was a span of 7 bases. The CDR3 DNA reads TGTGCCAGCAGCTTAGACCGCGCCTCCTACGAGCAGTACTTC. Protein sequence: CASSLDRASYEQYF.

The chain carries TRBV7-2 and TRBJ2-3; no reliable D call. This CDR3 region has 12 residues. Germline CDR1 SGHTA, CDR2 FQGNSA. V was cut by 1 base and J by 5 bases, with 4 bases left in between. The CDR3 DNA sequence: TGTGCCAGCAGCTTAGGAGTAGATACGCAGTATTTT. Translated: CASSLGVDTQYF.

The chain recombines TRBV19 with TRBJ2-6; no reliable D call. This CDR3 contains 15 residues. Germline values: CDR1 LNHDA, CDR2 SQIVND (reference sequence). V was shortened by 6 bases and J by 0 bases, with 9 bases between the two germline ends. Here the CDR3 reads CASSFSYSGANVLTF. The CDR3 nucleotides read TGTGCCAGTAGCTTTAGTTACTCTGGGGCCAACGTCCTGACTTTC.

J is TRBJ2-7 and V is TRBV5-1; TRBD1 matches 7 bases. J was trimmed by 2 bases and V by 0 bases; bases with no gene match: 5. The germline V gene has CDR1 SGHRS and CDR2 YFSETQ. The CDR3 totals 15 residues. CDR3 coding DNA: TGCGCCAGCAGCTTGGGTCAGGGGGAAACCTACGAGCAGTACTTC. Protein sequence: CASSLGQGETYEQYF.

This clone has only one observation. This CDR3 reads CASSQRITGTGDSYEQYF. The CDR3 DNA reads TGTGCCAGCAGCCAAAGAATTACCGGGACAGGCGACTCCTACGAGCAGTACTTC. The chain combines TRBV4-2 with TRBJ2-7; TRBD1 aligns across 8 bases. Per germline, CDR1 LGHNA and CDR2 YNFKEQ. Trimming at V came to 2 bases and at J to 0 bases, leaving 12 bases not matched to a gene. This CDR3 is 18 amino acids long.

The CDR3 reads CASSEQITYEQYF. CDR3 nucleotides: TGTGCCAGCAGCGAACAGATTACCTACGAGCAGTACTTC. The chain has TRBV27 and TRBJ2-7; D is uncertain. CDR3 length: 13 amino acids. The germline V gene encodes CDR1 MNHEY and CDR2 SMNVEV (reference sequence). Trimming took off 6 bases at V and 2 bases at J, with 11 bases between the two ends.

CDR3 amino acids: CASSGEQRGTEAFF. CDR3 bases: TGTGCCAGCAGCGGGGAACAAAGGGGCACTGAAGCTTTCTTT. This rearrangement joins TRBV9 to TRBJ1-1; a weak D match, TRBD1 (5 bases). Germline V gives CDR1 SGDLS, CDR2 YYNGEE. Trimming left V 3 bases short and J 4 bases short, with 13 bases between. The CDR3 has 14 amino acids.

This chain links TRBV7-3 with TRBJ2-1; possible D gene TRBD1, 5 bases. Looked up from germline, CDR1 is SGHTA and CDR2 is FQGTGA. Trimming removed 3 bases at V and 8 bases at J, with 11 bases between. The length of the CDR3 is 13 residues. The CDR3 is CASSLGLRDEQFF. In nucleotides, the CDR3 is TGTGCCAGCAGCTTGGGGCTTCGCGATGAGCAGTTCTTC.

The chain couples TRBV7-6 to TRBJ2-7; D is unresolved. The V gene's germline CDR1 is SGHVS and CDR2 FNYEAQ. V lost 5 bases and J 4 bases, leaving 9 bases between the germline ends. The CDR3 is made up of 12 amino acids. This CDR3 reads CASSPTGYEQYF. The CDR3 region has the DNA TGTGCCAGCAGCCCTACGGGTTACGAGCAGTACTTC.

This rearrangement joins TRBV11-2 to TRBJ1-1; D is perhaps TRBD1 (5 bases). Trimming cost V 4 bases and J 2 bases, with 14 bases left between them. CDR3 length equals 15 residues. Germline CDR1 is SGHAT and CDR2 is FQNNGV. CDR3 amino acids: CASSSLRDSNTEAFF. CDR3 bases: TGTGCCAGCAGCTCCCTCCGGGACTCTAACACTGAAGCTTTCTTT.

CDR3 sequence reads: CASSSPQGSDTEAFF. The CDR3, as DNA: TGTGCCAGCAGTTCCCCCCAGGGCTCGGACACTGAAGCTTTCTTT. The V gene is TRBV6-5, the J gene TRBJ1-1, with D tentatively TRBD1 (5 bases). V lost 4 bases, J lost 3 bases, and 15 bases lay in between. This CDR3 is built from 15 residues. CDR1 MNHEY and CDR2 SVGAGI come from the germline V gene.

This chain joins TRBV19 and TRBJ1-5; TRBD1 matches 8 bases. Germline V gene sequence: CDR1 LNHDA, CDR2 SQIVND (reference sequence). There are 15 residues in the CDR3. Trimming removed 2 bases from V and 2 bases from J; junction bases left unmatched: 2. Here the CDR3 reads CASSIQDRGNQPQHF. Here the CDR3 DNA reads TGTGCCAGTAGTATACAGGACAGGGGCAATCAGCCCCAGCATTTT.

The chain combines TRBV7-8 with TRBJ1-5, with D perhaps matching TRBD1 (5 bases). There are 16 residues in the CDR3. Germline assignment: CDR1 SGHVS and CDR2 FQNEAQ. The V end was cut by 1 base, the J end by 4 bases, with 14 bases between. CDR3 coding DNA: TGTGCCAGCAGCTTAGTATTTTCAGGGCGAAATCAGCCCCAGCATTTT. This encodes CASSLVFSGRNQPQHF.

V and J are TRBV11-2 and TRBJ2-7; 10 bases map to TRBD1. CDR1 SGHAT and CDR2 FQNNGV come from the germline V gene. The CDR3 totals 14 residues. The trim removed 4 bases at V and 5 bases at J, leaving 5 bases unmatched. CDR3 loop: CASSSTGGENEQYF. The CDR3 bases are TGTGCCAGCAGCTCGACAGGGGGCGAAAACGAGCAGTACTTC.

This chain links TRBV5-4 with TRBJ2-5; maybe TRBD1 (6 bases). CDR1 and CDR2 from the germline V gene are SGHNT and YYREEE (reference sequence). The CDR3 runs 14 residues. Trimming took off 5 bases at V and 4 bases at J, with 15 bases between the two ends. The DNA of the CDR3 is TGTGCCAGCAGGGCGGACAGCAGAGCAGAGACCCAGTACTTC. As protein: CASRADSRAETQYF.

The chain employs TRBV4-1 and TRBJ2-1; D gene ambiguous. The CDR3 is made up of 17 amino acids. In germline, CDR1 is MGHRA, CDR2 YSYEKL. V was shortened by 1 base and J by 5 bases, with 18 bases between the two germline ends. The CDR3 here is CASSQGLFGLEDNEQFF. The CDR3 bases are TGCGCCAGCAGCCAAGGCCTTTTCGGCCTAGAGGACAATGAGCAGTTCTTC.

The chain links TRBV30 to TRBJ2-7, with D possibly TRBD1 on 6 matching bases. The CDR3 contains 15 residues. CDR1 is GTSNPN and CDR2 is SVGIG in the germline V gene (reference sequence). Trimming pared 4 bases from V and 4 bases from J, leaving 20 bases between. In DNA form, the CDR3 reads TGTGCCTGGATAAGAAGTACAGGGATCTTTTACGAGCAGTACTTC. This encodes CAWIRSTGIFYEQYF. The complete variable domain, with remaining parts taken from reference TRBV30 and TRBJ2-7, reads SQTIHQWPATLVQPVGSPLSLECTVEGTSNPNLYWYRQAAGRGLQLLFYSVGIGQISSEVPQNLSASRPQDRQFILSSKKLLLSDSGFYLCAWIRSTGIFYEQYFGPGTRLTVT.

V usage is TRBV5-1 and J usage is TRBJ2-2, with a possible D match to TRBD1 (5 bases). V was trimmed by 7 bases and J by 0 bases, leaving 13 bases between them. In germline, CDR1 is SGHRS, CDR2 YFSETQ. This CDR3 spans 15 amino acids. The DNA of the CDR3 is TGCGCCAGCTCCTCGACAGACGCGAACACCGGGGAGCTGTTTTTT. Translation: CASSSTDANTGELFF.

The rearrangement joins TRBV30 to TRBJ2-5; 7 bases align to TRBD1. The CDR3 runs to 14 residues. Germline assignment: CDR1 GTSNPN and CDR2 SVGIG (reference sequence). V dropped 3 bases and J dropped 2; count of bases not matched to a gene: 6. The chain's CDR3 is CAWSPGTEQETQYF. For the CDR3, the DNA is TGTGCCTGGAGCCCAGGGACAGAGCAAGAGACCCAGTACTTC. Using reference TRBV30 and TRBJ2-5 for the parts outside the CDR3, the full variable domain is SQTIHQWPATLVQPVGSPLSLECTVEGTSNPNLYWYRQAAGRGLQLLFYSVGIGQISSEVPQNLSASRPQDRQFILSSKKLLLSDSGFYLCAWSPGTEQETQYFGPGTRLLVL.